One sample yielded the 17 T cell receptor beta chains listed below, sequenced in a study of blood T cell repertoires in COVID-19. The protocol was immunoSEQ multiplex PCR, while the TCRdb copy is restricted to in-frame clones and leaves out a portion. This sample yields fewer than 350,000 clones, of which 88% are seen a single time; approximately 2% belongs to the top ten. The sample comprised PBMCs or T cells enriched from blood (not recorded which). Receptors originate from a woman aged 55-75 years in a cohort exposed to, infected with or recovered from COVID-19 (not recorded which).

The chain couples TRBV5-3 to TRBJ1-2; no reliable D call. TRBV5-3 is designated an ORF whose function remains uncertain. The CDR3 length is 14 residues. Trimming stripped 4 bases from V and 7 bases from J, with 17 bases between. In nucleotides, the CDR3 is TGTGCCAGAAGCGCGTCCAGGCACGATTCTGGCTACACCTTC. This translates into CARSASRHDSGYTF.

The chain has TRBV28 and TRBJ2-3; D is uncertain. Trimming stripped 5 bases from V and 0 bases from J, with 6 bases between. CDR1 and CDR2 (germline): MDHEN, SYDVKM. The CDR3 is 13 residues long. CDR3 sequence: CASSGPSTDTQYF. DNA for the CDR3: TGTGCCAGCAGTGGCCCGAGCACAGATACGCAGTATTTT.

This CDR3 is CASSVAQGRFF. CDR3 DNA sequence: TGTGCCAGCAGTGTGGCCCAGGGTCGGTTCTTC. The chain has TRBV28 and TRBJ2-1; possibly TRBD1 for D (5 bases). This CDR3 region has 11 residues. Germline CDR1 is MDHEN and CDR2 is SYDVKM. Trimming removed 5 bases at V and 15 bases at J, with 14 bases between.

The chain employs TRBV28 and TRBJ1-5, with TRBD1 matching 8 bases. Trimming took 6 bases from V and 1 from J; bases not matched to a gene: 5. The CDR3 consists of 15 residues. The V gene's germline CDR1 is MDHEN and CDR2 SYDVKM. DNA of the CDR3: TGTGCCAGCAGCGGAGGACAGGGAAGCAATCAGCCCCAGCATTTT. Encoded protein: CASSGGQGSNQPQHF.

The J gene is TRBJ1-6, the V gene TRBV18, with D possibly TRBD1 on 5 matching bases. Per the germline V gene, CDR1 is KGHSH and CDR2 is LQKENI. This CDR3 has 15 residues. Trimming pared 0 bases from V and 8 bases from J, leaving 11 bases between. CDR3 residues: CASSPPQGGDSPLHF. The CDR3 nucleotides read TGTGCCAGCTCACCACCTCAGGGCGGGGATTCACCCCTCCACTTT.

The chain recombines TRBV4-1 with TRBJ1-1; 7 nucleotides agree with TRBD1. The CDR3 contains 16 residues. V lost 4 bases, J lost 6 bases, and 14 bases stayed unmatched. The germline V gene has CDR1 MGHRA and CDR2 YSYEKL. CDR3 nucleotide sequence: TGCGCCAGCAGCCCCCGACAGGGTTCAGGGATGGCTGAAGCTTTCTTT. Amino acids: CASSPRQGSGMAEAFF.

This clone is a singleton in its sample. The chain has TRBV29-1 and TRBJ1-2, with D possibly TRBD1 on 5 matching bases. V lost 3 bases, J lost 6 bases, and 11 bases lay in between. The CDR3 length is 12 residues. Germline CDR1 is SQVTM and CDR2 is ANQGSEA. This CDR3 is CSVDQGNNGYTF. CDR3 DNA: TGCAGCGTTGATCAGGGAAACAATGGCTACACCTTC.

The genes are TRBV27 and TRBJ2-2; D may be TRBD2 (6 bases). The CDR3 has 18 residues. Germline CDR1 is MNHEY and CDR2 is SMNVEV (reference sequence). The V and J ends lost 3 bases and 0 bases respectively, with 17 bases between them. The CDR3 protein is CASSFRASALPNTGELFF. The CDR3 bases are TGTGCCAGCAGTTTTAGGGCTAGCGCCCTACCGAACACCGGGGAGCTGTTTTTT.

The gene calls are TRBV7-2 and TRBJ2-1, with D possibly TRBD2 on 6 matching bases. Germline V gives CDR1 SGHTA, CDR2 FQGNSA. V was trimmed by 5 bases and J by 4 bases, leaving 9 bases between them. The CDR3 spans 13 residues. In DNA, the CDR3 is TGTGCCAGCAGCCGGGACTCTTACAATGAGCAGTTCTTC. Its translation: CASSRDSYNEQFF.

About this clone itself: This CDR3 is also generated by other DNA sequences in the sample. The CDR3: CASSLAGGDYGYTF. As DNA, the CDR3 is TGTGCCAGCAGCTTAGCGGGGGGGGACTATGGCTACACCTTC. V gene TRBV7-6 combines with J gene TRBJ1-2; maybe TRBD1 (5 bases). Trimming shortened V by 0 bases and J by 3 bases, and 8 bases separated the two germline ends. Germline V lookup: CDR1 SGHVS, CDR2 FNYEAQ. There are 14 residues in the CDR3.

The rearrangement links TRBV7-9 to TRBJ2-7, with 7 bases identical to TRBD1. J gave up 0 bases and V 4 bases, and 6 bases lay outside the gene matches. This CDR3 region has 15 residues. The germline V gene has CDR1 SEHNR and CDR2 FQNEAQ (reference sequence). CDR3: CASSSSGTASYEQYF. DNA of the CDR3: TGTGCCAGCAGCTCTTCCGGGACAGCCTCCTACGAGCAGTACTTC. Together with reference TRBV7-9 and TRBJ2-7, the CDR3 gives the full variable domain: DTGVSQNPRHKITKRGQNVTFRCDPISEHNRLYWYRQTLGQGPEFLTYFQNEAQLEKSRLLSDRFSAERPKGSFSTLEIQRTEQGDSAMYLCASSSSGTASYEQYFGPGTRLTVT.

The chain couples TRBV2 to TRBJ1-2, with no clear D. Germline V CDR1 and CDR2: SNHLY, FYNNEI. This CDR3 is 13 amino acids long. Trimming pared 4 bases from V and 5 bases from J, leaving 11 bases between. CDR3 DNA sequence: TGTGCCAGCAGTGTGCGTCGGGAGTATGGCTACACCTTC. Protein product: CASSVRREYGYTF.

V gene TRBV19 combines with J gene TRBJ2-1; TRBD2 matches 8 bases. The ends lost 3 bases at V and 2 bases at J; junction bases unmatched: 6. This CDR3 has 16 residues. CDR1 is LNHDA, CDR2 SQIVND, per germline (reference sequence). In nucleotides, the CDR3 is TGTGCCAGTAGTATCACTAGCGGACAAACCTACAATGAGCAGTTCTTC. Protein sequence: CASSITSGQTYNEQFF.

The CDR3 region is CASSLIAGGTYEQFF. CDR3 sequence (DNA): TGTGCCAGTAGTCTTATAGCGGGAGGAACCTATGAGCAGTTCTTC. The chain has TRBV19 and TRBJ2-1; 10 nucleotides line up with TRBD2. The CDR3 is made up of 15 amino acids. J lost 8 bases, V lost 5 bases, and 9 bases had no gene match. CDR1 is LNHDA and CDR2 is SQIVND in the germline V gene (reference sequence).

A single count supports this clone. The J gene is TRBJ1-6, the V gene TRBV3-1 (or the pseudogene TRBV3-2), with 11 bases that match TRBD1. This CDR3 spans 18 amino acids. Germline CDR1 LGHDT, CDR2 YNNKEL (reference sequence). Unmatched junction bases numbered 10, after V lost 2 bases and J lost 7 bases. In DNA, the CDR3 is TGTGCCAGCAGCCAAAGACAAGGGACAGGGGGAGGGAATTCACCCCTCCACTTT. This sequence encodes CASSQRQGTGGGNSPLHF.

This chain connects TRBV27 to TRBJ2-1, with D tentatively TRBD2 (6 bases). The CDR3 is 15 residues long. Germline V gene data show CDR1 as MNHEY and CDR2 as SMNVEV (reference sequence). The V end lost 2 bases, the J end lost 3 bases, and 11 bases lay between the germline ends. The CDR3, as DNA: TGTGCCAGCAGTTTACTCACGGAGGGCTACAATGAGCAGTTCTTC. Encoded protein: CASSLLTEGYNEQFF.

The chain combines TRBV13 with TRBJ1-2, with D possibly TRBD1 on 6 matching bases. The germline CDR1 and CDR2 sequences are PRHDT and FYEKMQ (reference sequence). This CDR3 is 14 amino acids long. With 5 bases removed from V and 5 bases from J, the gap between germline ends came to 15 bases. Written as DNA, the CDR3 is TGTGCCAGCAGCCACGGGCGGACAGAGTATGGCTACACCTTC. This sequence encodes CASSHGRTEYGYTF. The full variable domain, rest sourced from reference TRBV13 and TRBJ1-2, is AAGVIQSPRHLIKEKRETATLKCYPIPRHDTVYWYQQGPGQDPQFLISFYEKMQSDKGSIPDRFSAQQFSDYHSELNMSSLELGDSALYFCASSHGRTEYGYTFGSGTRLTVV.